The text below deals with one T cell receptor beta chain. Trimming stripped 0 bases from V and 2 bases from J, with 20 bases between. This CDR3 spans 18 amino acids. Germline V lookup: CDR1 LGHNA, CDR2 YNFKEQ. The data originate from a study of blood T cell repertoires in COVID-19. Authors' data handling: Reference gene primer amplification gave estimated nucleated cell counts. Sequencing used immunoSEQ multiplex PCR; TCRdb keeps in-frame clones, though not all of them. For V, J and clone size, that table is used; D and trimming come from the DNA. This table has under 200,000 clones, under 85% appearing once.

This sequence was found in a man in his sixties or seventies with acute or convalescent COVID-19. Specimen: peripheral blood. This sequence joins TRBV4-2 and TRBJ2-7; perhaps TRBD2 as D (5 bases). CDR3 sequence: CASSQDLQGSARPYEQYF. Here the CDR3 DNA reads TGTGCCAGCAGCCAAGATTTACAAGGGAGCGCGCGTCCCTACGAGCAGTACTTC.